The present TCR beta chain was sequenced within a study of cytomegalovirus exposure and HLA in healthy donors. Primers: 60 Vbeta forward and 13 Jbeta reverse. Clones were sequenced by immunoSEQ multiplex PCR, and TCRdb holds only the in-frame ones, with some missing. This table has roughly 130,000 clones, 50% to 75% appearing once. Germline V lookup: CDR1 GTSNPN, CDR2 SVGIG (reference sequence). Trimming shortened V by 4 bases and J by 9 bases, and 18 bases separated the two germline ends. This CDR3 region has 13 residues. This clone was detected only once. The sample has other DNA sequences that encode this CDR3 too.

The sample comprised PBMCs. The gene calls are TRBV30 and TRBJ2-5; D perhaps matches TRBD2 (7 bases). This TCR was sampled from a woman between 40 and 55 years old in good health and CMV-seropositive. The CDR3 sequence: CAWKRGGGGAQYF. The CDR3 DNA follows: TGTGCCTGGAAACGAGGGGGAGGGGGGGCCCAGTACTTC. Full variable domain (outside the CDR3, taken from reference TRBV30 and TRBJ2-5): SQTIHQWPATLVQPVGSPLSLECTVEGTSNPNLYWYRQAAGRGLQLLFYSVGIGQISSEVPQNLSASRPQDRQFILSSKKLLLSDSGFYLCAWKRGGGGAQYFGPGTRLLVL.